The 5 T cell receptor beta chains given below trace back to one sample, sequenced in a study of T cell changes during pregnancy in multiple sclerosis. Generated by immunoSEQ multiplex PCR, the TCRdb table keeps only in-frame clones and is missing some. This table holds approximately 53,000 clones, nearly 95% found once. The sample here was CD4+ T cells from peripheral blood mononuclear cells, taken in the second trimester of pregnancy. These receptors were collected from a female donor with multiple sclerosis, enrolled in a pregnancy study.

This clone was seen a single time. The gene calls are TRBV5-4 and TRBJ1-1; maybe TRBD1 (5 bases). V was pared by 2 bases and J by 7 bases, with 9 bases between. Germline CDR1 is SGHNT and CDR2 is YYREEE (reference sequence). The CDR3 is made up of 12 amino acids. CDR3 protein: CASSLGESEAFF. The CDR3 nucleotides read TGTGCCAGCAGCTTAGGGGAAAGTGAAGCTTTCTTT.

The chain recombines TRBV5-6 with TRBJ2-7; 9 nucleotides match TRBD1. V lost 4 bases and J lost 2; bases outside the gene matches: 10. This CDR3 is built from 16 residues. Germline values: CDR1 SGHDT, CDR2 YYEEEE. The DNA of the CDR3 is TGTGCCAGCAGCGGTCTACCGGGACAGGGAGCCTACGAGCAGTACTTC. This translates into CASSGLPGQGAYEQYF. Full variable domain (outside the CDR3, taken from reference TRBV5-6 and TRBJ2-7): DAGVTQSPTHLIKTRGQQVTLRCSPKSGHDTVSWYQQALGQGPQFIFQYYEEEERQRGNFPDRFSGHQFPNYSSELNVNALLLGDSALYLCASSGLPGQGAYEQYFGPGTRLTVT.

This chain uses TRBV30 with TRBJ1-3; D remains ambiguous. V shed 7 bases and J shed 0 bases, with 13 bases lying between them. This CDR3 spans 14 amino acids. The germline gives CDR1 GTSNPN, CDR2 SVGIG (reference sequence). CDR3 amino acids: CASGSSYSGNTIYF. CDR3 DNA: TGTGCCTCGGGGAGTTCCTACTCTGGAAACACCATATATTTT.

The V and J genes are TRBV5-8 and TRBJ2-1; D gene ambiguous. Germline V CDR1 and CDR2: SGHTS, YDEGEE. The CDR3 runs to 16 residues. V gave up 2 bases and J gave up 7 bases, with 19 bases separating them. CDR3 sequence (DNA): TGTGCCAGCAGCTTCCTCGAACGGAGCTTTGCAAATGAGCAGTTCTTC. Protein sequence: CASSFLERSFANEQFF. Variable domain in full (rest from reference TRBV5-8 and TRBJ2-1): EAGVTQSPTHLIKTRGQQATLRCSPISGHTSVYWYQQALGLGLQFLLWYDEGEERNRGNFPPRFSGRQFPNYSSELNVNALELEDSALYLCASSFLERSFANEQFFGPGTRLTVL.

This rearrangement joins TRBV5-4 to TRBJ1-6; 7 positions agree with TRBD1. CDR1 is SGHNT and CDR2 is YYREEE in the germline V gene (reference sequence). The length of the CDR3 is 15 residues. J was trimmed by 2 bases and V by 4 bases; bases with no gene match: 3. The CDR3 here is CASSLRGTYNSPLHF. As DNA, the CDR3 is TGTGCCAGCAGCCTCAGGGGGACCTATAATTCACCCCTCCACTTT.